What follows are 26 T cell receptor beta chains derived from one specimen sequenced in a study of T cell responses to AZD1222 COVID-19 vaccine. TCRdb's copy holds only in-frame clones and misses some; the assay was immunoSEQ multiplex PCR. This table holds some 99,000 clones, roughly 86% found once. Material: peripheral blood, obtained 28 days after the second AZD1222 dose. Source of these receptors: an adult who received the AZD1222 COVID-19 vaccine.

This clone was seen a single time. The rearrangement links TRBV12-3 or TRBV12-4 to TRBJ1-2, with D possibly TRBD1 on 5 matching bases. Between the trimmed V and J ends, which lost 0 bases and 4 bases, there was a span of 6 bases. The CDR3 is made up of 13 amino acids. CDR3 nucleotide sequence: TGTGCCAGCAGTTTAGCGGGACCCTATGGCTACACCTTC. Translating gives CASSLAGPYGYTF.

The chain combines TRBV5-1 with TRBJ2-2; 8 nucleotides line up with TRBD2. The J segment lost 2 bases and the V segment lost 4 bases, leaving 4 bases of the junction unmatched. Germline V lookup: CDR1 SGHRS, CDR2 YFSETQ. The CDR3 has 15 residues. The CDR3 is CASSPLAGNTGELFF. In DNA form, the CDR3 reads TGCGCCAGCAGCCCATTAGCGGGAAACACCGGGGAGCTGTTTTTT. Filled out from reference TRBV5-1 and TRBJ2-2, the complete variable domain reads KAGVTQTPRYLIKTRGQQVTLSCSPISGHRSVSWYQQTPGQGLQFLFEYFSETQRNKGNFPGRFSGRQFSNSRSEMNVSTLELGDSALYLCASSPLAGNTGELFFGEGSRLTVL.

A note on this clone: Since the CDR3 does not end with the conserved phenylalanine or tryptophan, this likely comes from a read error. It is unclear where the CDR3 begins or ends on the DNA, so no DNA is shown, and the CDR3 is as TCRdb lists it. The V and J genes are TRBV19 and TRBJ2-3; the table's D gene call, TRBD2, was not cross checked with the DNA. The CDR3 region is 14 residues in length, termini included. The germline gives CDR1 LNHDA, CDR2 SQIVND (reference sequence). The CDR3 sequence is CASSLTRDSLQWIG.

The chain links TRBV6-1 to TRBJ2-2; D might be TRBD2 (6 bases). CDR1 is MNHNS and CDR2 is SASEGT in the germline V gene. Trimming stripped 3 bases from V and 2 bases from J, with 10 bases between. The CDR3 extends over 15 amino acids. The CDR3 protein is CASSDWGVNTGELFF. In nucleotides, the CDR3 is TGTGCCAGCAGTGATTGGGGGGTCAACACCGGGGAGCTGTTTTTT.

The chain combines TRBV29-1 with TRBJ1-2; 7 nucleotides agree with TRBD1. Germline lookup yields CDR1 SQVTM and CDR2 ANQGSEA. The V segment lost 6 bases and the J segment 7 bases; nucleotides outside the gene matches: 8. The length of the CDR3 is 12 residues. The CDR3 sequence is CSVRENRGGYTF. The CDR3 DNA is TGCAGCGTCAGAGAGAACAGGGGTGGCTACACCTTC.

V is TRBV6-5 and J is TRBJ2-7; 9 bases match TRBD1. The J segment lost 12 bases and the V segment lost 4 bases, leaving 4 bases of the junction unmatched. Germline V gene data show CDR1 as MNHEY and CDR2 as SVGAGI. This CDR3 is 11 amino acids long. Here the CDR3 DNA reads TGTGCCAGCAGTTGGGACAGGGCGGTGTACTTC. Translated: CASSWDRAVYF.

The CDR3 region is CSVEGSSYEQYF. The CDR3 bases are TGCAGCGTTGAGGGGAGCTCCTACGAGCAGTACTTC. The rearrangement links TRBV29-1 to TRBJ2-7; possibly TRBD2 for D (5 bases). Trimming cost V 3 bases and J 0 bases, with 6 bases left between them. This CDR3 comprises 12 residues. CDR1 and CDR2 from the germline V gene are SQVTM and ANQGSEA.

The chain joins TRBV5-1 to TRBJ2-3; the match to TRBD1 covers 12 bases. The CDR3 length is 16 residues. V trimming: 4 bases; J trimming: 1 base; junction bases outside the gene matches: 4. CDR1 is SGHRS and CDR2 is YFSETQ in the germline V gene. CDR3 protein: CASSMGQGAGTDTQYF. For the CDR3, the DNA is TGCGCCAGCAGCATGGGACAGGGGGCGGGCACAGATACGCAGTATTTT.

This chain joins TRBV7-2 and TRBJ2-3; D not resolved. In germline, CDR1 is SGHTA, CDR2 FQGNSA. V was clipped by 5 bases and J by 7 bases, with 10 bases between them. This CDR3 has 12 amino acids. The CDR3 sequence is CASSPTVNTQYF. The CDR3, as DNA: TGTGCCAGCAGCCCGACGGTGAATACGCAGTATTTT. The full variable domain, with the rest looked up from reference TRBV7-2 and TRBJ2-3, is GAGVSQSPSNKVTEKGKDVELRCDPISGHTALYWYRQSLGQGLEFLIYFQGNSAPDKSGLPSDRFSAERTGGSVSTLTIQRTQQEDSAVYLCASSPTVNTQYFGPGTRLTVL.

This CDR3 reads CASSITGEGNTEAFF. CDR3 DNA: TGTGCCAGTAGTATAACTGGGGAAGGTAACACTGAAGCTTTCTTT. V and J are TRBV19 and TRBJ1-1, with D unclear. The CDR3 is made up of 15 amino acids. V lost 2 bases, J lost 2 bases, and 12 bases lay in between. Germline loops: CDR1 LNHDA, CDR2 SQIVND (reference sequence). Drawing the rest from reference TRBV19 and TRBJ1-1, the complete variable domain is DGGITQSPKYLFRKEGQNVTLSCEQNLNHDAMYWYRQDPGQGLRLIYYSQIVNDFQKGDIAEGYSVSREKKESFPLTVTSAQKNPTAFYLCASSITGEGNTEAFFGQGTRLTVV.

The chain uses TRBV5-5 and TRBJ2-7; 7 bases are a match to TRBD2. V was clipped by 3 bases and J by 5 bases; unmatched bases: 17. The CDR3 extends over 17 amino acids. In germline, CDR1 is SGHKS, CDR2 YYEKEE (reference sequence). CDR3 loop: CASSWGLPRAGVNEQYF. CDR3 in DNA: TGTGCCAGCAGCTGGGGACTGCCCCGTGCGGGAGTCAACGAGCAGTACTTC.

The chain combines TRBV6-1 with TRBJ2-7; TRBD1 matches at 12 bases. The V and J ends lost 1 base and 6 bases, in that order; junction bases with no gene match: 4. CDR3 length equals 15 residues. The germline V gene has CDR1 MNHNS and CDR2 SASEGT. For the CDR3, the DNA is TGTGCCAGCAGTGAAGAGGGGACAGGGGGCGCCGAGCAGTACTTC. Translating gives CASSEEGTGGAEQYF.

The chain recombines TRBV6-5 with TRBJ2-1; 11 bases align to TRBD2. Germline V lookup: CDR1 MNHEY, CDR2 SVGAGI. The V gene end was trimmed by 0 bases and the J gene end by 7 bases; junction bases not matched to a gene: 2. This CDR3 has 15 amino acids. The chain's CDR3 is CASSYSLAGGNEQFF. For the CDR3, the DNA is TGTGCCAGCAGTTACTCATTAGCGGGAGGGAATGAGCAGTTCTTC.

The chain carries TRBV11-3 and TRBJ2-3, with TRBD2 identical over 8 bases. From germline, CDR1 is SGHNT and CDR2 YENEEA. This CDR3 comprises 14 residues. Trimming at V came to 9 bases and at J to 0 bases, leaving 5 bases not matched to a gene. Here the CDR3 reads CASAGGASTDTQYF. DNA for the CDR3: TGTGCCAGTGCGGGAGGTGCTAGCACAGATACGCAGTATTTT.

This chain joins TRBV10-3 and TRBJ2-7; 10 nucleotides line up with TRBD2. Germline V CDR1 and CDR2: ENHRY, SYGVKD. The CDR3 runs 15 residues. V gave up 8 bases and J gave up 2 bases; unmatched junction bases: 9. CDR3 protein: CAIASSGRYTYEQYF. DNA for the CDR3: TGTGCCATCGCGTCTAGCGGGAGATACACCTACGAGCAGTACTTC.

The gene calls are TRBV3-1 (or the pseudogene TRBV3-2) and TRBJ2-7, with unresolved D. The CDR3 has 15 residues. V was pared by 0 bases and J by 1 base, with 10 bases between. Per the germline V gene, CDR1 is LGHDT and CDR2 is YNNKEL (reference sequence). CDR3 coding DNA: TGTGCCAGCAGCCAAGACCCCCAGGCTTCCTACGAGCAGTACTTC. It translates to CASSQDPQASYEQYF.

The chain employs TRBV5-1 and TRBJ2-3; D is perhaps TRBD1 (7 bases). The CDR3 extends over 16 amino acids. The germline V gene encodes CDR1 SGHRS and CDR2 YFSETQ. The V gene lost 1 base and the J gene lost 0 bases, with 12 bases spanning the gap. As DNA, the CDR3 is TGCGCCAGCAGCTTGTGGGGGGACAGTAGCACAGATACGCAGTATTTT. Its translation is CASSLWGDSSTDTQYF. Full variable domain (rest looked up from reference TRBV5-1 and TRBJ2-3): KAGVTQTPRYLIKTRGQQVTLSCSPISGHRSVSWYQQTPGQGLQFLFEYFSETQRNKGNFPGRFSGRQFSNSRSEMNVSTLELGDSALYLCASSLWGDSSTDTQYFGPGTRLTVL.

V and J are TRBV5-5 and TRBJ1-2; a possible D gene is TRBD1 (5 bases). V was cut by 4 bases and J by 3 bases, with 13 bases left in between. The CDR3 consists of 14 residues. Germline V gene data show CDR1 as SGHKS and CDR2 as YYEKEE (reference sequence). The CDR3, as DNA: TGTGCCAGCAGCCCGGACACCCAGGACTATGGCTACACCTTC. Translating it yields CASSPDTQDYGYTF.

The chain is built from TRBV9 and TRBJ2-7, with 11 bases fitting TRBD1. This CDR3 has 14 residues. Looked up from germline, CDR1 is SGDLS and CDR2 is YYNGEE. After removal of 4 bases from V and 5 bases from J, the junction contained 5 bases not matched to a gene. CDR3 DNA sequence: TGTGCCAGCAGCCCCAGGACAGGGGGCAACGAGCAGTACTTC. Its protein is CASSPRTGGNEQYF.

Points on this clone: Other DNA variants within this sample encode the same CDR3. The chain recombines TRBV19 with TRBJ2-7; D may be TRBD2 (6 bases). CDR1 is LNHDA and CDR2 is SQIVND in the germline V gene (reference sequence). CDR3 length: 18 residues. The V and J ends lost 6 bases and 2 bases respectively, with 26 bases between them. Here the CDR3 reads CASSIQPLTGGEAYEQYF. In DNA, the CDR3 is TGTGCCAGTAGCATCCAGCCATTGACGGGCGGGGAGGCCTACGAGCAGTACTTC.

V and J are TRBV10-3 and TRBJ1-3; TRBD1 might be the D (5 bases). Germline V gene lookup returns CDR1 ENHRY and CDR2 SYGVKD. The CDR3 is 15 amino acids. Trimming removed 9 bases from V and 0 bases from J, with 15 bases in between. CDR3 sequence reads: CAIADIMLSGNTIYF. CDR3 coding DNA: TGTGCCATTGCGGACATCATGCTCTCTGGAAACACCATATATTTT.

V and J are TRBV6-5 and TRBJ1-2; no reliable D call. The germline gives CDR1 MNHEY, CDR2 SVGAGI. CDR3 length: 15 amino acids. Between the trimmed V and J ends, which lost 2 bases and 8 bases, there was a span of 18 bases. CDR3 sequence: CASSYRSAKGLGYTF. In nucleotides, the CDR3 is TGTGCCAGCAGTTACCGATCGGCCAAAGGTCTAGGCTACACCTTC.

The chain couples TRBV29-1 to TRBJ1-1; no definite D call. This CDR3 is 14 amino acids long. CDR1 and CDR2 (germline): SQVTM, ANQGSEA. Trimming took off 5 bases at V and 1 base at J, with 14 bases between the two ends. CDR3 DNA: TGCAGCGTTTTACAGCCGACGCGGAACACTGAAGCTTTCTTT. Amino acid sequence: CSVLQPTRNTEAFF.

This rearrangement joins TRBV5-4 to TRBJ1-4; a weak D match, TRBD1 (6 bases). Per germline, CDR1 SGHNT and CDR2 YYREEE (reference sequence). V dropped 4 bases and J dropped 7 bases, with 23 bases sitting between them. The CDR3 totals 17 residues. The CDR3 region has the DNA TGTGCCAGCAGCCGGGGGGGGCAAGGGCCGATGGGTGAAAAACTGTTTTTT. As protein: CASSRGGQGPMGEKLFF.

V and J are TRBV28 and TRBJ2-7; tentatively, D is TRBD1 or TRBD2 (5 bases each). This CDR3 region has 18 residues. The V gene's germline CDR1 is MDHEN and CDR2 SYDVKM. Deletions cut 5 bases from V and 3 bases from J, with 26 bases between. The CDR3 coding sequence is TGTGCCAGCAGTCGAATCGTCAATTTCGGGGCCCTCGACTACGAGCAGTACTTC. This codes for CASSRIVNFGALDYEQYF.

The chain employs TRBV29-1 and TRBJ2-7, with TRBD2 as a possible D gene (6 bases). The CDR3 length is 12 residues. CDR1 SQVTM and CDR2 ANQGSEA come from the germline V gene. Trimming shortened V by 5 bases and J by 3 bases, and 11 bases separated the two germline ends. The CDR3 loop is CSVQDGGYEQYF. The CDR3, as DNA: TGCAGCGTTCAGGACGGGGGCTACGAGCAGTACTTC.